The rows below give T cell receptor beta chains drawn from one sample of a study of regulatory T cells in long-lasting Graves disease. TCRdb passed the multiplex PCR reads through MiXCR, listing each CDR3 protein once. Of roughly 490,000 distinct CDR3 sequences detected, 20% to 25% appear once; the ten largest clones hold about 12%. Sequenced here: peripheral blood mononuclear cells (PBMCs), sampled when the disease was refractory, from a patient treated with antithyroid drugs. These TCRs come from a female donor with Graves disease. Each CDR3 is given with its conserved first and last residue. A D gene is named only where the DNA matches it firmly. Only some rows state a clone size, as once, few, many or a class for expanded clones.

many,TRBJ1-1,TRBV28,TRBD1,TGTGCCAGCAGTTACTATCCCGGGACAGGGGTGACTGAAGCTTTCTTT,CASSYYPGTGVTEAFF
few,TRBJ2-2,TRBV30,NA,TGTGCCTGGAGGCCGAACACCGGGGAGCTGTTTTTT,CAWRPNTGELFF
NA,TRBJ2-3,TRBV7-9,NA,TGTGCCAGCAGCTCCCCGGGTTTCGATACGCAGTATTTT,CASSSPGFDTQYF
NA,TRBJ1-1,TRBV19,NA,TGTACCAGTTCAGGATGGGGGGCTCGAGACACTGAAGCTTTCTTT,CTSSGWGARDTEAFF
NA,TRBJ2-7,TRBV9,NA,TGTGCCAGCAGCGCCATACCGATCGGCTACGAGCAGTACTTC,CASSAIPIGYEQYF
NA,TRBJ2-1,TRBV12-3/TRBV12-4,TRBD2,TGTGCCAGCAGGGGGACTAGCGGGAGTGGGAATGAGCAGTTCTTC,CASRGTSGSGNEQFF
NA,TRBJ2-3,TRBV7-2,TRBD2,TGTGCCAGCAGCTTCGCTAGCGGGGGGGCTTTGGATACGCAGTATTTT,CASSFASGGALDTQYF
many,TRBJ1-5,TRBV12-3/TRBV12-4,NA,TGTGCCAGCAGACTACAAGGAGAACTCAATCAGCCCCAGCATTTT,CASRLQGELNQPQHF
NA,TRBJ2-4,TRBV20-1,NA,TGCAGCGCGATGGACATAGCCAAAAACATTCAGTACTTC,CSAMDIAKNIQYF
many,TRBJ1-1,TRBV20-1,NA,TGCAGTGCACCAACCGGGACCCTGAGTACTGAAGCTTTCTTT,CSAPTGTLSTEAFF
NA,TRBJ2-6,TRBV12-3/TRBV12-4,TRBD2,TGTGCCACCTCCCCGCCCCCGCGGGAGACTGGGGCCAACGTCCTGACTTTC,CATSPPPRETGANVLTF
many,TRBJ2-5,TRBV28,NA,TGTGCCAGCAGTCAAAGGGCGGGGGCGCTTGGGGAGACCCAGTACTTC,CASSQRAGALGETQYF
many,TRBJ2-7,TRBV2,NA,TGTGCCAGCAGTGAAAGCAGGGGTCGGGTAAATACGGGCGAGCAGTACTTC,CASSESRGRVNTGEQYF
NA,TRBJ2-6,TRBV5-1,TRBD2,TGCGCCAGCAGCTGGATTGGGGGGGAACTGATCCGGCTCGGGGCCAACGTCCTGACTTTC,CASSWIGGELIRLGANVLTF
NA,TRBJ1-1,TRBV12-3/TRBV12-4,NA,TGTGCCAGCAGGGAATCAGGGAGGCCCGAAGCTTTCTTT,CASRESGRPEAFF
NA,TRBJ2-2,TRBV6-1,TRBD2,TGTGCCAGCAGCCCAAGCGGGGACGGCACCGGGGAGCTGTTTTTT,CASSPSGDGTGELFF
NA,TRBJ1-6,TRBV6-1,TRBD1,TGTGCCAGCAGTCCCTCGGACAGGGTGTCTGATTCACCCCTCCACTTT,CASSPSDRVSDSPLHF
many,TRBJ1-4,TRBV20-1,NA,TGCAGTGCTAGATCCCACGGTGCAACTAATGAAAAACTGTTTTTT,CSARSHGATNEKLFF
many,TRBJ1-5,TRBV20-1,TRBD1,TGCAGTGCTGCCAGGGGGGAAGGCCAGCCCCAGCATTTT,CSAARGEGQPQHF
many,TRBJ2-7,TRBV2,NA,TGTGCCAGCAGGAAGTCGGCCACCATCTACGAGCAGTACTTC,CASRKSATIYEQYF
many,TRBJ2-7,TRBV24-1,NA,TGTGCCACCAGTGATTTGCGGGGCACTAGAGGTATATCCTCCTACGAGCAGTACTTC,CATSDLRGTRGISSYEQYF
many,TRBJ1-1,TRBV20-1,NA,TGCAGTGCTAGGAACGGCCAGGGGAACACTGAAGCTTTCTTT,CSARNGQGNTEAFF
many,TRBJ1-1,TRBV11-2,NA,TGTGCCAGCAGCTTGGGGGCGGGAAACACTGAAGCTTTCTTT,CASSLGAGNTEAFF
many,TRBJ1-5,TRBV6-1,NA,TGTGCCAGCAGTGAAGAATGGGGACTCCAGCATTTT,CASSEEWGLQHF
NA,TRBJ1-6,TRBV28,TRBD1,TGTGCCAGCGCTACAGGGGTTAATTCACCCCTCCACTTT,CASATGVNSPLHF
NA,TRBJ1-2,TRBV30,NA,TGTGCCTGGAGGGGATTTGATGGCTACACCTTC,CAWRGFDGYTF
many,TRBJ1-2,TRBV28,TRBD1,TGTGCCAGCAGTTCCCCCCGACAGGGTAGTTATGGCTACACCTTC,CASSSPRQGSYGYTF
NA,TRBJ2-2,TRBV20-1,TRBD1,TGCAGTGCTATACGGGCCGGGACAGCGCTTACCGGGGAGCTGTTTTTT,CSAIRAGTALTGELFF
NA,TRBJ1-5,TRBV20-1,NA,TGCAGTGCTAGAGATCAGGGATTTGGGCAGCCCCAGCATTTT,CSARDQGFGQPQHF
NA,TRBJ2-5,TRBV18,NA,TGTGCCAGCTCACCCGACCAGCAAGAGACCCAGTACTTC,CASSPDQQETQYF
many,TRBJ2-7,TRBV7-2,NA,TGTGCCAGCAGTCCCGTACCGGAGACCTACGAGCAGTACTTC,CASSPVPETYEQYF
NA,TRBJ1-1,TRBV20-1,NA,TGCAGTGCCGTACAGGGGAACACTGAAGCTTTCTTT,CSAVQGNTEAFF
many,TRBJ1-5,TRBV6-5,NA,TGTGCCAGCAGTTCCAGAGGTACGCCCCAGCATTTT,CASSSRGTPQHF
many,TRBJ2-3,TRBV2,NA,TGTGCCAGCAGGAGGATCGTCGGGGATTACACAGATACGCAGTATTTT,CASRRIVGDYTDTQYF
many,TRBJ2-3,TRBV12-3/TRBV12-4,TRBD1,TGTGCCAGCAGTTTGAGGGCAGGGGGATTCTCGAGCACAGATACGCAGTATTTT,CASSLRAGGFSSTDTQYF
many,TRBJ2-7,TRBV7-6,TRBD2,TGTGCCAGCAGCTTAACTAGCGGGGCGACCTACGAGCAGTACTTC,CASSLTSGATYEQYF
many,TRBJ2-5,TRBV12-3/TRBV12-4,TRBD2,TGTGCCAGCAGTTTAGGCCGGGAGGGGACCCAGTACTTC,CASSLGREGTQYF
NA,TRBJ1-3,TRBV29-1,NA,TGCAGCGTTGGCGGGTCGGGTCTCTCTGGAAACACCATATATTTT,CSVGGSGLSGNTIYF
many,TRBJ1-2,TRBV12-3/TRBV12-4,TRBD1,TGTGCCAGCAGTCCCCTGACAGGGGGCTACACCTTC,CASSPLTGGYTF
many,TRBJ1-2,TRBV19,TRBD1,TGTGCCAGCAGTGCAGGACAGGGGAACTATGGCTACACCTTC,CASSAGQGNYGYTF
NA,TRBJ1-2,TRBV6-1,NA,TGTGCCAGCAGTCCCCTTCGGGGTCTCCGAGGCTACACCTTC,CASSPLRGLRGYTF
many,TRBJ1-2,TRBV28,NA,TGTGCCAGCAGCAAAGGGGGGGACTATGGCTACACCTTC,CASSKGGDYGYTF
NA,TRBJ2-5,TRBV20-1,NA,TGCAGTGCTAGAGATTTCGGGTCGGAGACCCAGTACTTC,CSARDFGSETQYF
once,TRBJ1-1,TRBV6-1,TRBD1,TGTGCCAGCAGGAGTGAAGGGACAGGGGTGAACACTGAAGCTTTCTTT,CASRSEGTGVNTEAFF
few,TRBJ2-7,TRBV19,NA,TGTGCCAGTAGTCCCCCAGACAGGCGCGGGCAGTACTTC,CASSPPDRRGQYF
many,TRBJ1-4,TRBV28,TRBD1,TGTGCCAGCAGTAATCCGGGACAGGCTAATGAAAAACTGTTTTTT,CASSNPGQANEKLFF
few,TRBJ1-5,TRBV4-1,NA,TGCGCCAGCAGCCAAGGGGGGCTTAGCAATCAGCCCCAGCATTTT,CASSQGGLSNQPQHF
many,TRBJ2-5,TRBV2,NA,TGTGCCAGCAGCGAAATAGCGGAGGGGGGAGAGACCCAGTACTTC,CASSEIAEGGETQYF
few,TRBJ1-5,TRBV27,NA,TGTGCCAGCAGTCCGGGGGAGGGTTGGGATCAGCCCCAGCATTTT,CASSPGEGWDQPQHF
NA,TRBJ2-7,TRBV12-3/TRBV12-4,TRBD2,TGTGCCAGCAGTTTATATGCGGGAGCCGAGCAGTACTTC,CASSLYAGAEQYF
many,TRBJ2-7,TRBV28,NA,TGTGCCAGCAGTGGAATAAGGTATTACGAGCAGTACTTC,CASSGIRYYEQYF
many,TRBJ2-7,TRBV11-1,NA,TGTGCCAGCAGTCACTCCGGGGCCCTCGGCGAGCAGTACTTC,CASSHSGALGEQYF
NA,TRBJ1-1,TRBV19,NA,TGTACCAGTAGTTCCAGGGTCGCTTCCCGGGCTTTCTTT,CTSSSRVASRAFF
NA,TRBJ1-1,TRBV7-2,NA,TGTGCCAGCACCCCAGGGACGTTGAACACTGAAGCTTTCTTT,CASTPGTLNTEAFF
NA,TRBJ2-3,TRBV12-5,NA,TGTGCTAGTGGTTTGGAAGGAGGGGGCTCGGAGGATACGCAGTATTTT,CASGLEGGGSEDTQYF
NA,TRBJ1-2,TRBV9,TRBD1,TGTGCCAGCAGCGTAGCCGGACAGGGCCTCGGCTACACCTTC,CASSVAGQGLGYTF
NA,TRBJ2-1,TRBV29-1,TRBD1,TGCAGCACGGTAGGGGGACAGGGCGATGAGCAGTTCTTC,CSTVGGQGDEQFF
NA,TRBJ2-7,TRBV19,TRBD2,TGTGCCAGTAGTCTCAAAGGGACGGCTAGCGGGGCGAGCTCCTACGAGCAGTACTTC,CASSLKGTASGASSYEQYF
many,TRBJ1-1,TRBV7-2,NA,TGTGCCAGCAGCTTAGCGGGGGTAGCTTTCTTT,CASSLAGVAFF